This T cell receptor beta chain comes out of a study of T cells in localized non-small cell lung cancer (dated by TCRdb to the early 2020s). A note on the overall study: The study examined T cell repertoires in 200 to 300 patients with early-stage NSCLC and compared tumors with uninvolved tumor-adjacent lungs. The cohort comprised roughly 230 treatment-naïve NSCLC patients with resected, localized lung tumors. The mean age of the NSCLC patients was under 70 years, with 130 or so men and around 99 women.

The immunoSEQ Assay was used to sequence TCR beta CDR3 regions from DNA. The paper's data handling went like this. To compute T cell density, TCR beta template counts were normalized to usable DNA, which was estimated by amplifying housekeeping genes. Using the preseqR package, richness was estimated by extrapolating to 120,000 templates for tissue samples and 400,000 templates for PBMC samples. Clonality was taken to be one minus Pielou's evenness. To identify tissue-enriched TCRs, differential abundance testing was run on productive amino-acid clonotypes with a minimum total count of 5 and an alpha of 0.1. Repertoire overlap between compartments was quantified with the Jaccard Index and Morisita Overlap Index. GLIPH clustered TCR beta CDR3s with public tetramer-defined viral CDR3s; viral motifs required at least three viral sequences plus V-gene enrichment. TCRdb carries this immuneACCESS record with in-frame sequences only. Its versions omit some clonotypes, under half of them owing to an unresolved V gene in the studies checked, with the rest unexplained. For V, J and clone size, that table is used; D and trimming come from the DNA. The sample contains about 52,000 clones, about 88% of them found a single time. Approximately 15% of the sample lies in the top ten.

Broader findings and caveats from the paper: Uninvolved tumor-adjacent lung showed the highest T cell clonality, higher than tumor, which suggests more focused antigenic responses in the adjacent lung. Of the top 100 tumor clones, a median of roughly 60 were detected in paired uninvolved adjacent lung; roughly 26 were also among that lung's top 100. Because multi-region sequencing of the tumors was not done, intratumor heterogeneity could not be ruled out. Because the study design was exploratory, TCR variables were selected using unadjusted p-values without false-discovery rate correction. Longer overall survival was associated with higher T cell density in blood, whereas shorter survival was associated with higher clonality in adjacent lung.

V loses 6 bases, J loses 0 bases, and the germline ends lie 12 bases apart. The CDR3 starts with the cysteine, ends with the phenylalanine, and has 14 residues. Kept here is only the CDR3 DNA, which spans 42 bases and is read in frame from base 1. For CDR1 and CDR2, the germline V gene lists MNHNS and SASEGT. At diagnosis, tumor, uninvolved tumor-adjacent lung and peripheral blood were collected and then preserved as a mix of FFPE and fresh-frozen material. For TCR repertoire profiling, blood samples were analyzed as peripheral blood mononuclear cells. In the case of this clone: No antigen is known for it. Base qualities are not provided; no much larger clone lies one nucleotide away.

This clonotype originated in a female donor with stage II lung adenocarcinoma. The chain is assembled from TRBV6-1 and TRBJ2-7, with the D gene call left open. Sequences were derived from PBMCs, sampled before any cancer treatment. For the CDR3, the sequence is CASRADRSSYEQYF. The nucleotides are TGTGCCAGCAGGGCAGACCGAAGCTCCTACGAGCAGTACTTC.